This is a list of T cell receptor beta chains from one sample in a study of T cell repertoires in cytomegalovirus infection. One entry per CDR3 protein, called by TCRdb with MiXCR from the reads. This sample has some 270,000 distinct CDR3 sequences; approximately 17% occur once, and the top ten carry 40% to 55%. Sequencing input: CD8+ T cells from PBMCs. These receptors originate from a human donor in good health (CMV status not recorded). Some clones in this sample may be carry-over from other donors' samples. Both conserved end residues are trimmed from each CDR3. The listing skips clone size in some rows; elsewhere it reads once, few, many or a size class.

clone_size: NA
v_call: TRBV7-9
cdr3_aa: ASSLGFGPYEQY

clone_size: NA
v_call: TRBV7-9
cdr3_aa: ASSSFSGGRADEQF

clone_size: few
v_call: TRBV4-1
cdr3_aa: ASSQGRGSYEQY

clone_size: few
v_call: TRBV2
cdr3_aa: ASSEVQANQPQH

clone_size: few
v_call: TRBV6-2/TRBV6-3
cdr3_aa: ASSYSRDSGGSPLH

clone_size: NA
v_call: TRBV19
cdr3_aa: ASSPQQGTAKNIQY

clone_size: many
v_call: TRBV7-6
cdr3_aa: ASSLFLLETQY

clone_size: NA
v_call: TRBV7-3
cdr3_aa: ASSQEGKETQY

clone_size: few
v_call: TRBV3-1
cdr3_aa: ASSQEGGSGYNEQF

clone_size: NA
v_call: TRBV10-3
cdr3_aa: AISELPGPWNYGYT

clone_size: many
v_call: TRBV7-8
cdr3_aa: ASSFGFGTANSPLH

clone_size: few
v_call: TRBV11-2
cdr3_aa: ASSLGGFRGRTPLH

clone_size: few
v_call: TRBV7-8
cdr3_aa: ASSLYPGYEQY

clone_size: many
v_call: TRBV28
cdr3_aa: ASSSTRRTGTYEQY

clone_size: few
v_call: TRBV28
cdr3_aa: ASSLIVDRSLTDTQY

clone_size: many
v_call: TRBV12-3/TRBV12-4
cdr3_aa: ASTIRRDNSNEKLF

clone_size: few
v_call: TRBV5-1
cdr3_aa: ASSLRSGGILYEQY

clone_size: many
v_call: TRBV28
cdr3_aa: ASTTWRQGAAGTEAF

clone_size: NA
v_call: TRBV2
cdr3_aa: ASSGDRGPSF

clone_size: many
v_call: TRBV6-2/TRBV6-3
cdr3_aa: ASEGKAPQETQY

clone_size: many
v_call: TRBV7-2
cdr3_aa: ASSLIQGNQPQH

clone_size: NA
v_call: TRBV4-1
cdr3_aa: ASSQDEQSGEAF

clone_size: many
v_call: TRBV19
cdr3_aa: ASTRDGYNEQF

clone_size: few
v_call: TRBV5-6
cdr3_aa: ASSLQGGEWNSPLH

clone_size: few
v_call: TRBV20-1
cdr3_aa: SARETSDPYEQY

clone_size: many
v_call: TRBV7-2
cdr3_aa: ASSLLGGGAPYNEQF

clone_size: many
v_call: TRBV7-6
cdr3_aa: ASSREGLAGELF

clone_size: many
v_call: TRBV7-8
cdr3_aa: ASSLGRLAVYEQY

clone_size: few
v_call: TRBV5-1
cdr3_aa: ASSAEMNTGELF

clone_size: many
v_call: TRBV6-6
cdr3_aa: ASSYSPEITDTQY

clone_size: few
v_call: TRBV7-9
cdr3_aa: ASSANTQPQH

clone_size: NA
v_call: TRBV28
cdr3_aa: ASSLAGLGYT

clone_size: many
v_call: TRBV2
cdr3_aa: ASSQDRSHNYGYT

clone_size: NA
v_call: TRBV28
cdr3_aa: ASSLGGQGTEQY

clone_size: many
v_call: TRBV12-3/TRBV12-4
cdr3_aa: ASRGLYMNTEAF

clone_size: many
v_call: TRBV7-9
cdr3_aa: ASSLEGEPQH

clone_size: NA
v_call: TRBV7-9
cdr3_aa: ASSAAANTFYEQF

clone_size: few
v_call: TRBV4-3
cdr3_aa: ASSQVGREAF

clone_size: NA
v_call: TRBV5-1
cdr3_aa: ASSLRRTPNEQF

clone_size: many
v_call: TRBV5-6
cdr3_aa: ASSFGTLQETQY

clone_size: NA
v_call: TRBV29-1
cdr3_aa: SVEAEGVDYEQY

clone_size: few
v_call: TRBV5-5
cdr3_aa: ASNRDGSYEQY

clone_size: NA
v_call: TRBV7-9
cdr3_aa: ASSLGEDMGSNTGELF

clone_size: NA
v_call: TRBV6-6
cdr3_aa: ASDERGGNQPQH

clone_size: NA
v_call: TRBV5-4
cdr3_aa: ASTDLGDLNTEAF